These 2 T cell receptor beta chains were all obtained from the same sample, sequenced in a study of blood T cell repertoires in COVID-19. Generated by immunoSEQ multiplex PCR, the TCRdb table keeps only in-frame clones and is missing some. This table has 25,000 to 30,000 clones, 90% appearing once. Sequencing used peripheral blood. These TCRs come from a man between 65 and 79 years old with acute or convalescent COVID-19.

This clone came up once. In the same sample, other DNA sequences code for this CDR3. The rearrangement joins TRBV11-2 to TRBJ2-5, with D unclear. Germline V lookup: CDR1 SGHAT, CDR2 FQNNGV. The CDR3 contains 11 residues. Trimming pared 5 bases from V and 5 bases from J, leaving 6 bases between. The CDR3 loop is CASSLQETQYF. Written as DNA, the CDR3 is TGTGCCAGCAGCCTGCAGGAGACCCAGTACTTC.

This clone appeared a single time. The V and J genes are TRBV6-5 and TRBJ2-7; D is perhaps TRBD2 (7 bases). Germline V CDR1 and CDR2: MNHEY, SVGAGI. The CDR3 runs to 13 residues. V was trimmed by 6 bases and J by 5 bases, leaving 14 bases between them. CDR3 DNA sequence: TGTGCCAGCAGACCAACAGGGACTAACGAGCAGTACTTC. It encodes CASRPTGTNEQYF.